This entry lists 18 T cell receptor beta chains sequenced from one sample in a study of radiation and T cells in renal cell carcinoma. The time point: blood 4 weeks post-SBRT, at nephrectomy. Treatment of the sample: 15 Gy SBRT to primary tumor, nephrectomy 4 weeks later. Only in-frame clones appear in the TCRdb table, and some are missing; sequencing was by immunoSEQ multiplex PCR. The profile shows tens of thousands of clones, more than 65% of them singletons. The sample in question was blood, obtained from a patient whose treatment included radiotherapy and nephrectomy. Receptors were obtained from a man in his 60s with renal cell carcinoma.

To note about this clone: A junction end diverges from the germline sequence, so it may reflect a read error. The CDR3 is CASSLRDGQTNTEDFF. The CDR3 region has the DNA TGTGCCAGCAGCTTAAGGGACGGACAAACGAACACTGAAGATTTCTTT. The chain combines TRBV7-8 with TRBJ1-1; possibly TRBD1 for D (5 bases). Germline CDR1 is SGHVS and CDR2 is FQNEAQ. The CDR3 contains 16 residues.

The rearrangement uses TRBV5-4 and TRBJ2-5, with D possibly called TRBD1 or TRBD2 (5 bases each). The CDR3 spans 16 residues. V was pared by 2 bases and J by 9 bases, with 23 bases between. Germline CDR1 reads SGHNT; CDR2 reads YYREEE (reference sequence). CDR3 residues: CASSFGAREGPGSQYF. CDR3 sequence (DNA): TGTGCCAGCAGCTTTGGGGCCCGTGAGGGGCCGGGGTCCCAGTACTTC.

The chain couples TRBV5-6 to TRBJ2-7, with D uncertain. Trimming pared 1 base from V and 6 bases from J, leaving 20 bases between. The CDR3 is 16 residues long. Germline-derived CDR1 and CDR2 are SGHDT and YYEEEE. The CDR3 loop is CASSLTGGGLSREQYF. As DNA, the CDR3 is TGTGCCAGCAGCTTGACGGGCGGTGGGCTCAGCCGCGAGCAGTACTTC. Drawing the rest from reference TRBV5-6 and TRBJ2-7, the complete variable domain is DAGVTQSPTHLIKTRGQQVTLRCSPKSGHDTVSWYQQALGQGPQFIFQYYEEEERQRGNFPDRFSGHQFPNYSSELNVNALLLGDSALYLCASSLTGGGLSREQYFGPGTRLTVT.

Concerning this clone: The likely explanation is a read error, given a far larger clone one base away. This sample includes further DNA sequences coding for the same CDR3. The V and J genes are TRBV5-4 and TRBJ1-2; D perhaps matches TRBD1 (5 bases). Germline CDR1 is SGHNT and CDR2 is YYREEE (reference sequence). The CDR3 extends over 15 amino acids. Trimming cost V 4 bases and J 6 bases, with 19 bases left between them. CDR3 sequence reads: CASSQEEGRVNGYTF. The DNA of the CDR3 is TGTGCCAGCAGCCAAGAGGAGGGACGAGTTAATGGCTACACCTTC.

This chain uses TRBV7-2 with TRBJ2-7; D not resolved. CDR1 and CDR2 (germline): SGHTA, FQGNSA. Trimming left V 5 bases short and J 1 base short, with 12 bases between. The CDR3 length is 14 residues. As DNA, the CDR3 is TGTGCCAGCAGCCCCGGACGGTGGTCCTACGAGCAGTACTTC. Its protein product is CASSPGRWSYEQYF.

This chain uses TRBV5-4 with TRBJ1-1; D not resolved. This CDR3 has 16 amino acids. The germline CDR1 and CDR2 sequences are SGHNT and YYREEE (reference sequence). The V and J ends lost 4 bases and 6 bases respectively, with 22 bases between them. The DNA for the CDR3 is TGTGCCAGCAGCGTGGACGGGATGCTAAAGAGAGCTGAAGCTTTCTTT. It is translated as CASSVDGMLKRAEAFF.

CDR3 region: CASSHREGGEAFF. CDR3 nucleotide sequence: TGTGCCAGCAGTCACAGAGAGGGAGGTGAAGCTTTCTTT. The chain employs TRBV7-9 and TRBJ1-1; D is undetermined. Trimming shortened V by 6 bases and J by 7 bases, and 15 bases separated the two germline ends. Germline values: CDR1 SEHNR, CDR2 FQNEAQ (reference sequence). CDR3 length: 13 amino acids.

The chain couples TRBV6-1 to TRBJ2-1; 9 bases fit TRBD1. J gave up 4 bases and V 7 bases, and 8 bases lay outside the gene matches. The CDR3 sequence is 15 residues long. Germline V gene data show CDR1 as MNHNS and CDR2 as SASEGT. The CDR3 loop is CASIGDRVLYNEQFF. The CDR3 nucleotides read TGTGCCAGCATAGGGGACAGGGTTTTATACAATGAGCAGTTCTTC.

The V and J genes are TRBV5-1 and TRBJ1-1, with 7 bases matching TRBD1. CDR1 SGHRS and CDR2 YFSETQ come from the germline V gene. The CDR3 totals 14 residues. Trimming removed 4 bases from V and 2 bases from J; junction bases left unmatched: 5. CDR3 nucleotides: TGCGCCAGCAGCCCCCGGACAGGTAACACTGAAGCTTTCTTT. This encodes CASSPRTGNTEAFF.

The chain recombines TRBV10-2 with TRBJ1-2; D gene ambiguous. Germline V gene lookup returns CDR1 WSHSY and CDR2 SAAADI. This CDR3 region has 14 residues. Trimming removed 3 bases from V and 4 bases from J, with 12 bases in between. CDR3: CASSETGGIYGYTF. Written as DNA, the CDR3 is TGCGCCAGCAGTGAAACGGGCGGAATCTATGGCTACACCTTC.

The sample holds a few counts of this clone. The gene calls are TRBV7-9 and TRBJ1-5; unclear D gene. The CDR3 runs 14 residues. The germline gives CDR1 SEHNR, CDR2 FQNEAQ (reference sequence). Trimming took 4 bases from V and 6 from J, leaving 13 bases between them. The CDR3 reads CASSSDSVGQPQHF. The CDR3 DNA sequence: TGTGCCAGCAGCTCAGATTCCGTTGGTCAGCCCCAGCATTTT.

This clone has only one observation. The chain carries TRBV5-1 and TRBJ2-1, with TRBD2 matching over 14 bases. The CDR3 totals 20 residues. Germline trimming cut 2 bases from V and 8 bases from J; bases unmatched to any gene: 18. Germline CDR1 reads SGHRS; CDR2 reads YFSETQ. CDR3 region: CASSFVGTSGSRGKRDEQFF. In DNA, the CDR3 is TGCGCCAGCAGCTTCGTCGGGACTAGCGGGAGCCGAGGGAAGAGGGATGAGCAGTTCTTC. Filled out from reference TRBV5-1 and TRBJ2-1, the complete variable domain reads KAGVTQTPRYLIKTRGQQVTLSCSPISGHRSVSWYQQTPGQGLQFLFEYFSETQRNKGNFPGRFSGRQFSNSRSEMNVSTLELGDSALYLCASSFVGTSGSRGKRDEQFFGPGTRLTVL.

The chain combines TRBV19 with TRBJ2-3; D possibly uses TRBD1 or TRBD2 (5 bases each). The V end was cut by 4 bases, the J end by 1 base, with 12 bases between. The CDR3 totals 15 residues. Germline CDR1 is LNHDA and CDR2 is SQIVND (reference sequence). The CDR3 DNA follows: TGTGCCAGTAGTAGCCGGGGACGGGGCACAGATACGCAGTATTTT. Protein: CASSSRGRGTDTQYF.

V gene TRBV7-9 combines with J gene TRBJ1-1, with D perhaps matching TRBD1 (6 bases). The V gene lost 3 bases and the J gene lost 4 bases, with 12 bases spanning the gap. The CDR3 covers 14 residues. Germline V lookup: CDR1 SEHNR, CDR2 FQNEAQ (reference sequence). DNA of the CDR3: TGTGCCAGCAGCTTGGGGACAACCAGCACTGAAGCTTTCTTT. It is translated as CASSLGTTSTEAFF.

This chain's CDR3 is CASRLGLGNTIYF. CDR3 in DNA: TGTGCCAGCAGGTTGGGTCTCGGAAACACCATATATTTT. The chain employs TRBV6-5 and TRBJ1-3, with D hard to call. The CDR3 contains 13 residues. V lost 6 bases and J lost 4, with 10 bases in between. Germline V gene sequence: CDR1 MNHEY, CDR2 SVGAGI.

The chain employs TRBV7-2 and TRBJ1-2; 9 positions match TRBD1. The CDR3 extends over 14 amino acids. The J segment lost 7 bases and the V segment lost 1 base, leaving 4 bases of the junction unmatched. Germline V lookup: CDR1 SGHTA, CDR2 FQGNSA. CDR3 residues: CASSLGTGGSGYTF. The CDR3 DNA follows: TGTGCCAGCAGCTTAGGTACAGGGGGCAGTGGCTACACCTTC.

This clone was found once. The genes are TRBV19 and TRBJ2-4; D possibly uses TRBD1 or TRBD2 (5 bases each). Germline assignment: CDR1 LNHDA and CDR2 SQIVND (reference sequence). The ends were cut back, 4 bases at V and 0 bases at J, with 13 bases in the middle. CDR3 length: 16 residues. The chain's CDR3 is CASSTPGLLAKNIQYF. The CDR3 DNA reads as TGTGCCAGTAGTACACCGGGGCTCCTAGCCAAAAACATTCAGTACTTC.

This clone is classed as medium-sized. V is TRBV6-5 and J is TRBJ1-1; the D gene is possibly TRBD1 (6 bases). V lost 2 bases to trimming and J lost 5 bases, with 9 bases between them. The length of the CDR3 is 13 residues. Germline V gene data show CDR1 as MNHEY and CDR2 as SVGAGI. CDR3 nucleotide sequence: TGTGCCAGCAGTTACAAGGGGACAACTGAAGCTTTCTTT. Protein product: CASSYKGTTEAFF.